This T cell receptor beta chain emerged from a study of T cells after yellow fever vaccination. Study-wide results and limits: The study found a weaker secondary response that peaked faster, day 5 versus 15.

CDR3 length: 13 residues. V gave up 2 bases and J gave up 5 bases, with 10 bases separating them. The germline V gene has CDR1 ENHRY and CDR2 SYGVKD. One entry per CDR3 protein, called by TCRdb with MiXCR from the 5' RACE reads. The profile shows nearly 45,000 distinct CDR3 sequences, about 6.8% of them singletons. This clonotype was counted many times. This TCR was sampled from a man aged 25-45 years who received the YFV17D yellow fever vaccine. Sequenced here: CD8+ T cells not binding an NS4B(214-222) dextramer, sorted from PBMCs, sampled 45 days after the yellow fever booster vaccination. This sequence joins TRBV10-3 and TRBJ2-7; D gene unclear. The CDR3 loop reads CAISEEAFNEQYF. DNA of the CDR3: TGTGCCATCAGTGAGGAGGCATTTAACGAGCAGTACTTC.